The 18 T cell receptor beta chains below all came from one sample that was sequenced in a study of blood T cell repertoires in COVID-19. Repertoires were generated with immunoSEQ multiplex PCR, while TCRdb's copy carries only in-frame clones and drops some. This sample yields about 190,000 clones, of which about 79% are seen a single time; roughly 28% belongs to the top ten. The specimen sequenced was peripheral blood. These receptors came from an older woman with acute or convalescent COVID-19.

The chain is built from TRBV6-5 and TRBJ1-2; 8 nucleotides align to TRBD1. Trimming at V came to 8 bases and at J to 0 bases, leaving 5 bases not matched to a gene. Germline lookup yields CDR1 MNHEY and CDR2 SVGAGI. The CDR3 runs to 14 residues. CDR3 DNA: TGTGCCAGCGATACAGGGGGAACTAACTATGGCTACACCTTC. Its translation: CASDTGGTNYGYTF.

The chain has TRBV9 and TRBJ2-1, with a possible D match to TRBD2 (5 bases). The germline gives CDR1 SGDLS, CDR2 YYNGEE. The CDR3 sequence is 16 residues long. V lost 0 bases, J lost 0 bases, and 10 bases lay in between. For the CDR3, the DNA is TGTGCCAGCAGCGTAGAAACGGGAAGCTCCTACAATGAGCAGTTCTTC. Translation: CASSVETGSSYNEQFF.

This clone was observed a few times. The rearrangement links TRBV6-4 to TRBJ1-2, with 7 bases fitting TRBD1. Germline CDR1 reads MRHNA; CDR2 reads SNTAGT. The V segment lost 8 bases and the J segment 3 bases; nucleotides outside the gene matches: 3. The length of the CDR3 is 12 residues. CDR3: CASRGTDYGYTF. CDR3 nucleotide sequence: TGTGCCAGCCGTGGGACAGACTATGGCTACACCTTC.

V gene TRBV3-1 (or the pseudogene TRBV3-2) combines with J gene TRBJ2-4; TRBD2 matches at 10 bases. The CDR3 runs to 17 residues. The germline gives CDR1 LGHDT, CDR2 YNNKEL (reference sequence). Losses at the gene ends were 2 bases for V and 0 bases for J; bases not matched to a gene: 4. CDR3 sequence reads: CASSQSSGRLAKNIQYF. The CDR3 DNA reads TGTGCCAGCAGCCAAAGTAGCGGGAGGTTAGCCAAAAACATTCAGTACTTC.

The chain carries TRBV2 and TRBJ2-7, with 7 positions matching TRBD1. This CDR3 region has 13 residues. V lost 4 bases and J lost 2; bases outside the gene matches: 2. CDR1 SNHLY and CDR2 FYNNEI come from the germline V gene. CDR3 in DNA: TGTGCCAGCAGTGGAGGGGGCCCCTACGAGCAGTACTTC. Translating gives CASSGGGPYEQYF.

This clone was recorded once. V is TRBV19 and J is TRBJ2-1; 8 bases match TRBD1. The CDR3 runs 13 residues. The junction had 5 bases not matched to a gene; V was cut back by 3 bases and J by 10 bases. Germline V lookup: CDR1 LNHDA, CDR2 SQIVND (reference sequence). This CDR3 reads CASSIYDRGEQFF. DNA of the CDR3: TGTGCCAGTAGTATCTATGACAGGGGAGAGCAGTTCTTC.

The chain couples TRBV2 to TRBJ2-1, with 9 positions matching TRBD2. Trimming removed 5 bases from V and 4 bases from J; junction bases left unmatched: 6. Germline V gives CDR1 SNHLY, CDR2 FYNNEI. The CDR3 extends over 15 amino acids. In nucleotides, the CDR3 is TGTGCCAGCAGTTCCAGCGGGAGGACATACAATGAGCAGTTCTTC. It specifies CASSSSGRTYNEQFF.

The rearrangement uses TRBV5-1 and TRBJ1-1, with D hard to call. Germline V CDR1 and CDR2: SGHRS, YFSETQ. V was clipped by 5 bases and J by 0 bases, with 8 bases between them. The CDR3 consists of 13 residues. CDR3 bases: TGCGCCAGCAGAATCGAGGTGAACACTGAAGCTTTCTTT. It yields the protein CASRIEVNTEAFF.

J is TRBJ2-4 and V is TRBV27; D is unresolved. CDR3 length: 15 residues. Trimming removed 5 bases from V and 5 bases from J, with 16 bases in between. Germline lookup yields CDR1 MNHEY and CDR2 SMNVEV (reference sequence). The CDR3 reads CASSPTRSAQNIQYF. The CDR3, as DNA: TGTGCCAGCAGTCCAACGCGGTCGGCGCAAAACATTCAGTACTTC.

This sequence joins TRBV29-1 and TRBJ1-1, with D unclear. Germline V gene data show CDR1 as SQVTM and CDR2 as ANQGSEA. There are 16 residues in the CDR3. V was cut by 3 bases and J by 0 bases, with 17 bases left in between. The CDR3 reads CSVDKRSQPMNTEAFF. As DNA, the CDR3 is TGCAGCGTTGATAAGAGGTCGCAGCCCATGAACACTGAAGCTTTCTTT.

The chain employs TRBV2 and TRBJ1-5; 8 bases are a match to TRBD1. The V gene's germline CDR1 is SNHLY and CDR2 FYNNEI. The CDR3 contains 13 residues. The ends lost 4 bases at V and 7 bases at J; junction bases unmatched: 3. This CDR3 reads CASSGGTGQPQHF. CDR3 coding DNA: TGTGCCAGCAGTGGCGGGACAGGACAGCCCCAGCATTTT.

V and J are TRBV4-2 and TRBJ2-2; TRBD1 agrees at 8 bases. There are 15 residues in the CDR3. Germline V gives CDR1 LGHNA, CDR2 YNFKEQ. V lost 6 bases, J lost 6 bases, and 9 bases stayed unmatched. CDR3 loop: CASRHNQGAAGELFF. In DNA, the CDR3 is TGTGCCAGCAGGCACAATCAGGGGGCAGCCGGGGAGCTGTTTTTT.

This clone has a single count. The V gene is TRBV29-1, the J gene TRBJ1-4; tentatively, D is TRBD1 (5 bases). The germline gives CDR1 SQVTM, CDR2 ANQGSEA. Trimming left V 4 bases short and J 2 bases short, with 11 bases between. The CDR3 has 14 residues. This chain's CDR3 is CSVGHGATNEKLFF. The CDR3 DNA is TGCAGCGTTGGTCATGGGGCGACTAATGAAAAACTGTTTTTT.

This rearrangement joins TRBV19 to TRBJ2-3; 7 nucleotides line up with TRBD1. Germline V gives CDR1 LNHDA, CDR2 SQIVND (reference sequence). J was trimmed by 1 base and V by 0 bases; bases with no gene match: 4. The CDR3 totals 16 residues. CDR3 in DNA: TGTGCCAGTAGTATAGACGGGACAGTGGGCACAGATACGCAGTATTTT. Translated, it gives CASSIDGTVGTDTQYF.

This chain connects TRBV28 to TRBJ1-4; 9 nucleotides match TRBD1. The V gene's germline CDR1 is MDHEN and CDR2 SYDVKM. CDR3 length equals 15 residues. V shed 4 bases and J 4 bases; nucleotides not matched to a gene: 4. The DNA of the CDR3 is TGTGCCAGCAGTTCGCCGACAGGGGGTAATGAAAAACTGTTTTTT. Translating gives CASSSPTGGNEKLFF.

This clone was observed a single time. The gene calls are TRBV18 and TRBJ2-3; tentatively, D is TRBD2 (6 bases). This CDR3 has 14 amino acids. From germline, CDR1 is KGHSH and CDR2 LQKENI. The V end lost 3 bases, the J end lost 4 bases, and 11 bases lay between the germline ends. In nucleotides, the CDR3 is TGTGCCAGCTCACCTACGTGGGGGGCAGATACGCAGTATTTT. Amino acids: CASSPTWGADTQYF.

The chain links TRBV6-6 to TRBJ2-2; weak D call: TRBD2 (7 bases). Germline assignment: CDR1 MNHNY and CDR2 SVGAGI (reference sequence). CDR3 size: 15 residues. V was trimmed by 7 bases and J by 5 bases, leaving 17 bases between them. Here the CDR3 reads CASNPGGGITGELFF. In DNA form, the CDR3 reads TGTGCCAGCAACCCGGGGGGCGGGATAACCGGGGAGCTGTTTTTT.

The CDR3 nucleotides are TGTGCCAGCAGCGCCCTAAGCTTCACCGGGGAGCTGTTTTTT. Translation gives CASSALSFTGELFF. The chain combines TRBV5-6 with TRBJ2-2, with unresolved D. The V gene's germline CDR1 is SGHDT and CDR2 YYEEEE. The V end lost 4 bases, the J end lost 4 bases, and 11 bases lay between the germline ends. The CDR3 is 14 residues long.